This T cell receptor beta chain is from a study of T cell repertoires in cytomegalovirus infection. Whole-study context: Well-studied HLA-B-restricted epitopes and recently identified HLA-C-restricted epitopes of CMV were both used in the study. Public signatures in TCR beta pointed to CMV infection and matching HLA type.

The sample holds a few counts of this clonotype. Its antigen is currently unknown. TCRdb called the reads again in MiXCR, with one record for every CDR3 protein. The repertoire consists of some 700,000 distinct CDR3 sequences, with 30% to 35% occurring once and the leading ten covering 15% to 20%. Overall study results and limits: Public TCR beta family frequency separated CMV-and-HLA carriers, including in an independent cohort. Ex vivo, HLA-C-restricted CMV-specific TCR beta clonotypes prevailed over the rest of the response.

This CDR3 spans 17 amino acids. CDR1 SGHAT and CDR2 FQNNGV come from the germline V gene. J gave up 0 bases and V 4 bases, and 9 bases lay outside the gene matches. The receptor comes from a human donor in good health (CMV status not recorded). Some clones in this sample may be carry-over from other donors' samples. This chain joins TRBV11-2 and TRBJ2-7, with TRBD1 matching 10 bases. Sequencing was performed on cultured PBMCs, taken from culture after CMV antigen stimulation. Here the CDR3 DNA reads TGTGCCAGCAGCTCTCTTCCGGGACAGGGGTTCTCCTACGAGCAGTACTTC. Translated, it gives CASSSLPGQGFSYEQYF.